This T cell receptor (beta chain) was observed in a study of blood T cell repertoires in COVID-19. Study-level background: Samples representing acute and convalescent COVID-19 were sourced from the United States, Italy and Spain. T cells, B-cell-depleted T cells, or PBMCs provided the cDNA or gDNA that served as material.

All enrollees were about 18 to 100 years old and from approximately 24 US areas. Germline assignment: CDR1 SGHTS and CDR2 YDEGEE. This CDR3 has 14 amino acids. Per the study methods: Amplification with reference gene primers provided the estimates of nucleated cell counts. Profiled with immunoSEQ multiplex PCR; TCRdb holds only in-frame clones, not every one. From that table come the V and J calls and clone size; the DNA was used to work out D and trimming. The sample carries approximately 440,000 clones, roughly 90% recorded once. Of note for this clone: At one end the junction does not follow the germline gene, possibly because of a read error.

This receptor was obtained from a woman younger than 30 who had recovered from COVID-19. The J gene is TRBJ1-4, the V gene TRBV5-8; D might be TRBD1 (6 bases). Sequenced: PBMCs or T cells enriched from blood (not recorded which). The CDR3, as DNA: TGTGCCAGCAGCCACGGGACAACTTATGAAAAACTGTTTTTT. It codes for CASSHGTTYEKLFF.